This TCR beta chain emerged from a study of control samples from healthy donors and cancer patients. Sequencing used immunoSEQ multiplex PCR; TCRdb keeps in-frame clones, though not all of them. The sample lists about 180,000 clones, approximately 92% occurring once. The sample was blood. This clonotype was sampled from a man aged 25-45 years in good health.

CDR3 sequence (DNA): TGTGCCAGCAGCCTACGCCCCGGACAGCACGAAGGTAATGAAAAACTGTTTTTT. Amino acids: CASSLRPGQHEGNEKLFF. V is TRBV7-8 and J is TRBJ1-4, with D perhaps TRBD1 (6 bases). Germline V gives CDR1 SGHVS, CDR2 FQNEAQ. CDR3 length: 18 amino acids. Between the trimmed V and J ends, which lost 5 bases and 4 bases, there was a span of 23 bases.